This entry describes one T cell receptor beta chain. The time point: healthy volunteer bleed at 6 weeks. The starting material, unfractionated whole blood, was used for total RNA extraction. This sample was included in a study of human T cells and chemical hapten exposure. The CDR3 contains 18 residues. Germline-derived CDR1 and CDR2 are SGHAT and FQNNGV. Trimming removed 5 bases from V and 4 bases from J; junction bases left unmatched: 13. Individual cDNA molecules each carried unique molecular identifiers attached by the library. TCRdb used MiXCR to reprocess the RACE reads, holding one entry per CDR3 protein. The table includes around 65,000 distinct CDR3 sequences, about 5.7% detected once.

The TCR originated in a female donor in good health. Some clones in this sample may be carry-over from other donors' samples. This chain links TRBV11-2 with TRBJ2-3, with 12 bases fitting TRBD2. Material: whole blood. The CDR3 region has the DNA TGTGCCAGCAGCCTAGGGGGACTACTAGCGGGAGGATCAGATACGCAGTATTTT. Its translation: CASSLGGLLAGGSDTQYF.